This record covers a single T cell receptor (beta chain). These data belong to a study of blood T cell repertoires in COVID-19. Clones were read by immunoSEQ multiplex PCR, and TCRdb kept only the in-frame ones, dropping some. The table shows around 29,000 clones, with about 89% occurring only once. Germline V gives CDR1 LGHDT, CDR2 YNNKEL (reference sequence). This CDR3 spans 17 amino acids. With 3 bases clipped from V and 4 bases from J, the junction kept 8 bases outside the gene matches. V is TRBV3-1 (or the pseudogene TRBV3-2) and J is TRBJ2-3, with 12 nucleotides matching TRBD2. This sequence originates from a man between 65 and 85 years old with active COVID-19. Sequences were obtained from peripheral blood. This chain's CDR3 is CASSQCLAGGCSDTQYF. DNA of the CDR3: TGTGCCAGCAGCCAGTGCCTAGCGGGAGGGTGTTCAGATACGCAGTATTTT.